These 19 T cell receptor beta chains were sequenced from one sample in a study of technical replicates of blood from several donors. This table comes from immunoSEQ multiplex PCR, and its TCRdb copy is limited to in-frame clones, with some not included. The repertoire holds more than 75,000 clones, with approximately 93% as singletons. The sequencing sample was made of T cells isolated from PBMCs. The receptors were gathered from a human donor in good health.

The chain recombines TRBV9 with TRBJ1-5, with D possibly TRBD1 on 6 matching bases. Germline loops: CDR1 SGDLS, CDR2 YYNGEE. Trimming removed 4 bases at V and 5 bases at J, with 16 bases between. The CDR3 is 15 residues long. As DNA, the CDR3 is TGTGCCAGCAGCCCAGAGGGGAGGGGGGATCAGCCCCAGCATTTT. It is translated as CASSPEGRGDQPQHF.

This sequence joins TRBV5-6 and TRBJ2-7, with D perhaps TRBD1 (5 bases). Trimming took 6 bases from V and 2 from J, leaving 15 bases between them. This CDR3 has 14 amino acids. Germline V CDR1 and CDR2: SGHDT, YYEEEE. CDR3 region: CASTRSRVTYEQYF. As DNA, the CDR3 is TGTGCCAGCACCCGAAGCAGGGTCACCTACGAGCAGTACTTC.

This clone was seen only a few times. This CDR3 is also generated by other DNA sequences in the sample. CDR3 DNA: TGTGCCAGCAGTTTATCGAGGAACACTGAAGCTTTCTTT. Its protein product is CASSLSRNTEAFF. The V gene is TRBV27, the J gene TRBJ1-1; no firm D call. Germline assignment: CDR1 MNHEY and CDR2 SMNVEV (reference sequence). V lost 0 bases to trimming and J lost 1 base, with 3 bases between them. The CDR3 runs to 13 residues.

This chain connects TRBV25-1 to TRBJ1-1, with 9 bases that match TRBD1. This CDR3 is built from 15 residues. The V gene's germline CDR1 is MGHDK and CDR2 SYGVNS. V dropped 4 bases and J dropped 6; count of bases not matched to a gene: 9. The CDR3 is CASSGPGQGIAEAFF. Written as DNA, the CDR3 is TGTGCCAGCAGTGGCCCGGGACAGGGTATTGCTGAAGCTTTCTTT.

CDR3 region: CASRSDRASFGNTIYF. Here the CDR3 DNA reads TGTGCCAGCAGGTCGGACAGAGCATCTTTTGGAAACACCATATATTTT. The chain recombines TRBV11-2 with TRBJ1-3, with a possible D match to TRBD1 (6 bases). Germline CDR1 and CDR2: SGHAT and FQNNGV. The length of the CDR3 is 16 residues. Trimming stripped 6 bases from V and 3 bases from J, with 18 bases between. Full variable domain (outside the CDR3, taken from reference TRBV11-2 and TRBJ1-3): EAGVAQSPRYKIIEKRQSVAFWCNPISGHATLYWYQQILGQGPKLLIQFQNNGVVDDSQLPKDRFSAERLKGVDSTLKIQPAKLEDSAVYLCASRSDRASFGNTIYFGEGSWLTVV.

The CDR3 sequence: CASSLGGTLNEQFF. As DNA, the CDR3 is TGCGCCAGCAGCTTGGGCGGGACGCTCAATGAGCAGTTCTTC. The chain employs TRBV5-1 and TRBJ2-1; D possibly corresponds to TRBD2 (6 bases). The CDR3 loop spans 14 amino acids. The germline V gene has CDR1 SGHRS and CDR2 YFSETQ. Trimming took off 0 bases at V and 6 bases at J, with 10 bases between the two ends.

CDR3 sequence reads: CASSPRDQGNEQFF. The CDR3, as DNA: TGTGCCAGCAGCCCACGGGACCAGGGGAATGAGCAGTTCTTC. The genes are TRBV9 and TRBJ2-1, with TRBD1 as a possible D gene (6 bases). There are 14 residues in the CDR3. Germline CDR1 and CDR2: SGDLS and YYNGEE. V lost 4 bases to trimming and J lost 7 bases, with 15 bases between them.

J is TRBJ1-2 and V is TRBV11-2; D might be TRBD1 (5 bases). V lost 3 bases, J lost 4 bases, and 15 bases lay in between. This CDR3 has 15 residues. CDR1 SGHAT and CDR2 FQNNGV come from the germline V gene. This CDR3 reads CASSFDGGDSYGYTF. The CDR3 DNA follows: TGTGCCAGCAGCTTTGACGGTGGGGACTCCTATGGCTACACCTTC.

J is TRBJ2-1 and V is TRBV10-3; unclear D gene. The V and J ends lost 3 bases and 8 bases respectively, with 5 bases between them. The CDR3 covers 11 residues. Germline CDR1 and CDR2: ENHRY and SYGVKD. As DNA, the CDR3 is TGTGCCATCAGTGACTCGGATGAGCAGTTCTTC. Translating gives CAISDSDEQFF.

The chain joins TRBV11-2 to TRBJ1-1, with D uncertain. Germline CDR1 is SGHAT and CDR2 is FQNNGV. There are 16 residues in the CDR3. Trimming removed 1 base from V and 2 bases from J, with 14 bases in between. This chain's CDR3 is CASSLGAVILNTEAFF. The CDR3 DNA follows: TGTGCCAGCAGCTTAGGGGCAGTGATATTAAACACTGAAGCTTTCTTT.

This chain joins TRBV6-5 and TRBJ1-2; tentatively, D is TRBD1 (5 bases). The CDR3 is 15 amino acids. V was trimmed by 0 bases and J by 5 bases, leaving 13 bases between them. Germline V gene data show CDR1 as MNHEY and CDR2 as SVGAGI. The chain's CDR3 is CASSYSSTGTYGYTF. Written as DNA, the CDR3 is TGTGCCAGCAGTTACTCGTCGACGGGGACTTATGGCTACACCTTC.

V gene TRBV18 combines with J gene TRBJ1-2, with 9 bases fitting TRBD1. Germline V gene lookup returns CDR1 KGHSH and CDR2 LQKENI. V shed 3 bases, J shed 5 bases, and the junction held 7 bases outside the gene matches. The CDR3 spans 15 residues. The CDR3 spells CASSPGTGFDYGYTF. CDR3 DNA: TGTGCCAGCTCACCTGGGACAGGGTTTGATTATGGCTACACCTTC.

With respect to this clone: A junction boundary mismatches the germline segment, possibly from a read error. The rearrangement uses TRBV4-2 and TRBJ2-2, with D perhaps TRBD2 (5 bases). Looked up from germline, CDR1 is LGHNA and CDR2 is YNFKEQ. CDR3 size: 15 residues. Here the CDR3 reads CASSQGITNTGEPFF. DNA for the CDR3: TGTGCCAGCAGCCAAGGGATCACGAACACCGGGGAGCCGTTTTTT.

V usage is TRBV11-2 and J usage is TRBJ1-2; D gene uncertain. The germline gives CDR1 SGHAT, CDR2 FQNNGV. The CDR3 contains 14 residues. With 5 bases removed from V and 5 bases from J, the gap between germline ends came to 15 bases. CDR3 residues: CASSLGSEAYGYTF. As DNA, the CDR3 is TGTGCCAGCAGCCTCGGCTCCGAGGCGTATGGCTACACCTTC.

CDR3 DNA sequence: TGTGCCAGCAGCGTAGATGAGGTCCGGGATGGGGCCAACGTCCTGACTTTC. Its translation: CASSVDEVRDGANVLTF. The rearrangement uses TRBV9 and TRBJ2-6, with a possible D match to TRBD2 (5 bases). V was shortened by 0 bases and J by 3 bases, with 13 bases between the two germline ends. The germline V gene has CDR1 SGDLS and CDR2 YYNGEE. The CDR3 is 17 amino acids.

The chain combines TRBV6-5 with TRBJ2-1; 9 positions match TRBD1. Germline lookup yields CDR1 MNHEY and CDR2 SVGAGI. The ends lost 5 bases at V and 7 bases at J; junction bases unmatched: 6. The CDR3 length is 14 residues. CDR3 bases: TGTGCCAGCAGTCCGGGACAGGGTTGGAATGAGCAGTTCTTC. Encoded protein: CASSPGQGWNEQFF.

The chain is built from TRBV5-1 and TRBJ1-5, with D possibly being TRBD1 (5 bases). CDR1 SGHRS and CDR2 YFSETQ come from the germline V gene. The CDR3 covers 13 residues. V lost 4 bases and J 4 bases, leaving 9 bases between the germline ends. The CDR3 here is CASSPGGNQPQHF. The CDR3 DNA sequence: TGCGCCAGCAGCCCGGGGGGGAATCAGCCCCAGCATTTT.

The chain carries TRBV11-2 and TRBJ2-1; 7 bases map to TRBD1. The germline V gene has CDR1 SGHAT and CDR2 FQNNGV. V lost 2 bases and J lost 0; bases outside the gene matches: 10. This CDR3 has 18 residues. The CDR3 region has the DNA TGTGCCAGCAGCTTAAGGGGGCTCCCTTTAAGCTCCTACAATGAGCAGTTCTTC. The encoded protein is CASSLRGLPLSSYNEQFF.

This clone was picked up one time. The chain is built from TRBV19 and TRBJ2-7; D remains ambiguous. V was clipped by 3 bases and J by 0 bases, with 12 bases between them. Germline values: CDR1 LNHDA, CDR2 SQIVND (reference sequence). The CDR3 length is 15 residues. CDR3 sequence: CASSIFQRGSYEQYF. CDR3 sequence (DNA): TGTGCCAGTAGTATTTTCCAGCGTGGCTCCTACGAGCAGTACTTC.